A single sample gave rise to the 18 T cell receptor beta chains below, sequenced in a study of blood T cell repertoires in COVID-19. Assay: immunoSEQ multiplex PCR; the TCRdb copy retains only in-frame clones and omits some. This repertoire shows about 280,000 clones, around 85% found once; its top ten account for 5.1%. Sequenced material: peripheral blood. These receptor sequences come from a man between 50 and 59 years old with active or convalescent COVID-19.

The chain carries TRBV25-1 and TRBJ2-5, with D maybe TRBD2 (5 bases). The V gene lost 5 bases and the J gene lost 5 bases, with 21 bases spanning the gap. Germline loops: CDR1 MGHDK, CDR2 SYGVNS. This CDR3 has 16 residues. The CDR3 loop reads CASSTLDEGDLETQYF. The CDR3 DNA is TGTGCCAGCAGTACACTAGATGAGGGAGATCTTGAGACCCAGTACTTC.

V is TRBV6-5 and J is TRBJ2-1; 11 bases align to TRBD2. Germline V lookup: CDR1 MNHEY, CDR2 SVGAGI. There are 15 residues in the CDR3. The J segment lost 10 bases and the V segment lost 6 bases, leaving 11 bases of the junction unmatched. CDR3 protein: CASRIAGGPFREQFF. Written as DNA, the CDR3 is TGTGCCAGCAGAATAGCGGGAGGGCCATTCAGGGAGCAGTTCTTC.

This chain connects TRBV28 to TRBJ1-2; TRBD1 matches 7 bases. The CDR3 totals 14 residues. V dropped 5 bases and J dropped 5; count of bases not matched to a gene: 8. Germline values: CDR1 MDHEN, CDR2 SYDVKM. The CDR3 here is CASSPGTVLYGYTF. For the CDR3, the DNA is TGTGCCAGCAGTCCAGGGACAGTTCTATATGGCTACACCTTC.

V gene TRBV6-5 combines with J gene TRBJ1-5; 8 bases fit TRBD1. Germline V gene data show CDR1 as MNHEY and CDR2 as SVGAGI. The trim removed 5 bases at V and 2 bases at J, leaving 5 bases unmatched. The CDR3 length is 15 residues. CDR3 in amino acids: CASSNRGLGNQPQHF. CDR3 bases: TGTGCCAGCAGTAACAGGGGGTTGGGCAATCAGCCCCAGCATTTT.

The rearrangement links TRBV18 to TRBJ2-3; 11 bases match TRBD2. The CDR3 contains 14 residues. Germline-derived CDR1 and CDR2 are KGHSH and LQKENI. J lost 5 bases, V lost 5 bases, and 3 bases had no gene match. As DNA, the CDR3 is TGTGCCAGCTCATCGGGACTAGCGGAAGATACGCAGTATTTT. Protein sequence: CASSSGLAEDTQYF.

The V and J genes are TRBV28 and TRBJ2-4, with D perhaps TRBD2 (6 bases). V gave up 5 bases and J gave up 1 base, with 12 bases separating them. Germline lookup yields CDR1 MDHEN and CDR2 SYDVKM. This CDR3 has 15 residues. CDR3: CASSLRAGAKNIQYF. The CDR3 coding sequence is TGTGCCAGCAGTCTGAGGGCGGGGGCCAAAAACATTCAGTACTTC.

The CDR3 here is CASSQGASGRAGEQFF. The CDR3 nucleotides read TGCGCCAGCAGCCAAGGTGCTAGCGGGAGGGCCGGTGAGCAGTTCTTC. V and J are TRBV4-3 and TRBJ2-1, with 12 bases that match TRBD2. The CDR3 length is 16 residues. V shed 1 base, J shed 9 bases, and the junction held 7 bases outside the gene matches. Germline CDR1 is LGHNA and CDR2 is YSLEER.

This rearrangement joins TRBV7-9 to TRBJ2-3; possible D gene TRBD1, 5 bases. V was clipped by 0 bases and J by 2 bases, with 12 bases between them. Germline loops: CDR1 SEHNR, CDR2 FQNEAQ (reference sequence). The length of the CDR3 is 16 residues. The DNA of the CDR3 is TGTGCCAGCAGCTTAGCGTACTGGGGCACCACAGATACGCAGTATTTT. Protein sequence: CASSLAYWGTTDTQYF.

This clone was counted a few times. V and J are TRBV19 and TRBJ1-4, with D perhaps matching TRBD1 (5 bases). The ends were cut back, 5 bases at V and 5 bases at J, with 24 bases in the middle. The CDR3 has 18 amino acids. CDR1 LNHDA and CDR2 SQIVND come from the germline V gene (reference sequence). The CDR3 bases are TGTGCCAGTAGTGCAGGGAGGGGCAGATCGGGGCAAAATGAAAAACTGTTTTTT. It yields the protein CASSAGRGRSGQNEKLFF.

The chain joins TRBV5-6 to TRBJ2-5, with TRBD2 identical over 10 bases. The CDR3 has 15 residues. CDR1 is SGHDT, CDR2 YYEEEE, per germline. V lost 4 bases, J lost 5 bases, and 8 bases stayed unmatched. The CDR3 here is CASSIPSGRGETQYF. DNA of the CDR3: TGTGCCAGCAGCATCCCTAGCGGGAGAGGTGAGACCCAGTACTTC. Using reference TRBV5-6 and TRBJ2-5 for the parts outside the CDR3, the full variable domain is DAGVTQSPTHLIKTRGQQVTLRCSPKSGHDTVSWYQQALGQGPQFIFQYYEEEERQRGNFPDRFSGHQFPNYSSELNVNALLLGDSALYLCASSIPSGRGETQYFGPGTRLLVL.

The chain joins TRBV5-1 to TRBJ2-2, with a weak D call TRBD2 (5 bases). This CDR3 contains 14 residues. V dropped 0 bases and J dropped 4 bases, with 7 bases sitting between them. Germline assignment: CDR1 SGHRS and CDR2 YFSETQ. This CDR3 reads CASSLGTLTGELFF. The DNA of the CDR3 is TGCGCCAGCAGCTTGGGGACTCTCACCGGGGAGCTGTTTTTT.

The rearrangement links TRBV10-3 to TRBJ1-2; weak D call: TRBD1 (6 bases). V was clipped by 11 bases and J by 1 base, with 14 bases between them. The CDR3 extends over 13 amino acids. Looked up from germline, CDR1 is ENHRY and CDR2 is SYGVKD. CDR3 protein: CASGGQINYGYTF. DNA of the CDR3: TGTGCCTCCGGGGGGCAGATTAACTATGGCTACACCTTC.

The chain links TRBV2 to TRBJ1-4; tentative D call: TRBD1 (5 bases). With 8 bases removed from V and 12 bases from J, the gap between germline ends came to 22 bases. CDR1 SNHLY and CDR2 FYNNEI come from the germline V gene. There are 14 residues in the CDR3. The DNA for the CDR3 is TGTGCCAGCTCCCGAACAGGTGTATCCAAGGAACTGTTTTTT. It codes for CASSRTGVSKELFF.

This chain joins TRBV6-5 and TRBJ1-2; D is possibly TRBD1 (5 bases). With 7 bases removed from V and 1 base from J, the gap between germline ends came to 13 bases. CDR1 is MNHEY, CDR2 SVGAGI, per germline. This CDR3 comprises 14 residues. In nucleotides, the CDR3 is TGTGCCAGCACCGAAACAGGCGATAACTATGGCTACACCTTC. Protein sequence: CASTETGDNYGYTF.

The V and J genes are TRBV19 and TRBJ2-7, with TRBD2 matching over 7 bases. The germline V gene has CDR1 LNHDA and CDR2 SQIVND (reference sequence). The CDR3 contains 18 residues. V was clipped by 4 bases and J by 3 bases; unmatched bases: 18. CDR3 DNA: TGTGCCAGTAGTAGAAATGTGGGGGGAGCTAGCGGATACTACGAGCAGTACTTC. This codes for CASSRNVGGASGYYEQYF.

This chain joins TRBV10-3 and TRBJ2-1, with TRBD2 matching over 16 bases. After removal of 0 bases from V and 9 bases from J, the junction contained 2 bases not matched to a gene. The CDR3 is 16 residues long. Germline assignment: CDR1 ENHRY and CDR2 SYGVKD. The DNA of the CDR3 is TGTGCCATCAGTGAGTCCGGGACTAGCGGGAGGGTTGAGCAGTTCTTC. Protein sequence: CAISESGTSGRVEQFF.

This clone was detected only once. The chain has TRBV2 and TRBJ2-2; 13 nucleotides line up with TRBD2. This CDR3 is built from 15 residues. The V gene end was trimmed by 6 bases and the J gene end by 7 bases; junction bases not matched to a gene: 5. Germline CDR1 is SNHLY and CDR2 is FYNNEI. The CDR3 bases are TGTGCCAGCAGAGGGACTAGCGGGACCGGCGGGGAGCTGTTTTTT. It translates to CASRGTSGTGGELFF.

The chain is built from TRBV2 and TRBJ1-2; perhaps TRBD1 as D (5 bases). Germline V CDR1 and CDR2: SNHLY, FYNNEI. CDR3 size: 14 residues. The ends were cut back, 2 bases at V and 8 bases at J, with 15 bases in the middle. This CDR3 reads CASSETGVAVGYTF. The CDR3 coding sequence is TGTGCCAGCAGTGAAACAGGAGTTGCTGTCGGCTACACCTTC.